The rows below give T cell receptor beta chains drawn from one sample of a study of glioma-infiltrating T cells after dendritic cell vaccination. Sequenced by immunoSEQ multiplex PCR; TCRdb stores in-frame clones only, minus some. The sample has 85,000 to 100,000 clones, 80% seen once. This sample comprised blood, obtained after dendritic cell vaccination. The receptors here all came from a human donor with glioblastoma. Each CDR3 is given with its conserved first and last residue. The order of the fields is D gene, J gene, clone size, V gene, CDR3 DNA, CDR3 protein. A D gene is named only where the DNA matches it firmly. Expanded clones get a size class; other rows say once, few or many, or leave the size out.

>TRBD2|TRBJ2-3|-|TRBV4-1
TGCGCCAGCAGCCAATGGGGACTAGCGGGGGAAGTGAGCACAGATACGCAGTATTTT
CASSQWGLAGEVSTDTQYF
>-|TRBJ1-5|-|TRBV7-3
TGTGCCAGCAGCTTAACGCTCACAGATAATCAGCCCCAGCATTTT
CASSLTLTDNQPQHF
>TRBD2|TRBJ2-3|-|TRBV29-1
TGCAGCGTGGGGGGGTTATCTAGCACAGATACGCAGTATTTT
CSVGGLSSTDTQYF
>-|TRBJ2-1|-|TRBV5-1
TGCGCCAGCAGCTTGGAGTGGGGCGCGGCGACTGAGCAGTTCTTC
CASSLEWGAATEQFF
>TRBD2|TRBJ2-3|-|TRBV28
TGTGCCAGCAGTTTGAGAGCGGGAGTGACAGATACGCAGTATTTT
CASSLRAGVTDTQYF
>-|TRBJ1-1|-|TRBV19
TGTGCCAGTAGTATTACAGATTTCACTGAAGCTTTCTTT
CASSITDFTEAFF
>TRBD2|TRBJ2-1|-|TRBV11-3
TGTGCCAGCAGCTTAGAAGCGGGACCCCATTTGTCTCCATACAATGAGCAGTTCTTC
CASSLEAGPHLSPYNEQFF
>-|TRBJ2-3|-|TRBV27
TGTGCCAGCAGCCCCGCGGCCCTCTCTAGCACAGATACGCAGTATTTT
CASSPAALSSTDTQYF
>-|TRBJ2-2|once|TRBV2
TGTGCCAGCAGTGAATTTTCGAGTATCGGGGAGCTGTTTTTT
CASSEFSSIGELFF
>-|TRBJ1-2|-|TRBV11-2
TGTGCCAGCAGCTTAGATCAGTGGGGCAGGGGTTATGGCTACACCTTC
CASSLDQWGRGYGYTF
>TRBD1|TRBJ2-2|once|TRBV19
TGTGCCAGTAGGCCCGACAGGGCCACGAACACCGGGGAGCTGTTTTTT
CASRPDRATNTGELFF
>TRBD2|TRBJ2-2|few|TRBV19
TGTGCCAGTAACAGCGGAGCGGGAGGCTACACCGGGGAGCTGTTTTTT
CASNSGAGGYTGELFF
>TRBD2|TRBJ2-1|-|TRBV6-6
TGTGCCAGCAGCCAACGGCTAGCGGGAGGTAATGAGCAGTTCTTC
CASSQRLAGGNEQFF